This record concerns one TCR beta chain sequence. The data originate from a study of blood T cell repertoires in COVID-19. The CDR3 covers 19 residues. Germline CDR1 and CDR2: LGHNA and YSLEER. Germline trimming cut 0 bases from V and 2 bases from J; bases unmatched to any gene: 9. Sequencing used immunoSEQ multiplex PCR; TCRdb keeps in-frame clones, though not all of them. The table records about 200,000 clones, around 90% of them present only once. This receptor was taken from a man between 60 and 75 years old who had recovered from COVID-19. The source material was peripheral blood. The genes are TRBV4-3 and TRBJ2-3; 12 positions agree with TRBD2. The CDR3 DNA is TGCGCCAGCAGCCAAGAGTACGCCGGACTAGCGGGACTCACAGATACGCAGTATTTT. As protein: CASSQEYAGLAGLTDTQYF.